One sample yielded the 18 T cell receptor beta chains listed below, sequenced in a study of cytomegalovirus exposure and HLA in healthy donors. Amplification used 60 Vbeta primers and 13 Jbeta primers. Sequenced by immunoSEQ multiplex PCR; TCRdb stores in-frame clones only, minus some. The sample holds about 140,000 clones, almost 85% seen once. Sequenced: PBMCs. These receptors originate from a man aged 25-45 years in good health and CMV-seropositive.

The chain uses TRBV6-5 and TRBJ1-5; maybe TRBD1 (5 bases). Per germline, CDR1 MNHEY and CDR2 SVGAGI. The V and J ends lost 3 bases and 3 bases respectively, with 12 bases between them. This CDR3 comprises 15 residues. Here the CDR3 reads CASSYSRAINQPQHF. CDR3 sequence (DNA): TGTGCCAGCAGTTATTCCAGGGCCATCAATCAGCCCCAGCATTTT.

This clone was observed a single time. V and J are TRBV29-1 and TRBJ2-2, with TRBD2 matching 11 bases. The CDR3 sequence is 14 residues long. The germline V gene encodes CDR1 SQVTM and CDR2 ANQGSEA. The V and J ends lost 5 bases and 6 bases, in that order; junction bases with no gene match: 5. CDR3 in amino acids: CSVKLAGDAGELFF. The CDR3 DNA reads as TGCAGCGTTAAACTAGCGGGAGATGCCGGGGAGCTGTTTTTT.

V gene TRBV14 combines with J gene TRBJ2-1; 10 bases are a match to TRBD1. This CDR3 region has 18 residues. V lost 4 bases and J lost 4; bases outside the gene matches: 13. Germline V gene data show CDR1 as SGHDN and CDR2 as FVKESK. As DNA, the CDR3 is TGTGCCAGCAGCCCTCGGGACAGGGGCGTCTCTGGTTACAATGAGCAGTTCTTC. It encodes CASSPRDRGVSGYNEQFF.

V usage is TRBV15 and J usage is TRBJ1-2; D might be TRBD1 (5 bases). V lost 3 bases, J lost 4 bases, and 15 bases lay in between. This CDR3 has 15 residues. From germline, CDR1 is LNHNV and CDR2 YYDKDF (reference sequence). The chain's CDR3 is CATSRARRGGYGYTF. The CDR3 DNA reads TGTGCCACCAGCAGGGCCCGAAGGGGTGGCTATGGCTACACCTTC.

This sequence joins TRBV7-2 and TRBJ2-7; 8 nucleotides match TRBD2. Germline CDR1 is SGHTA and CDR2 is FQGNSA. The CDR3 loop spans 18 amino acids. J was trimmed by 2 bases and V by 4 bases; bases with no gene match: 16. The CDR3 bases are TGTGCCAGCAGCTCATATAGCGGGATAAGGTCGGGCGCCTACGAGCAGTACTTC. The encoded protein is CASSSYSGIRSGAYEQYF.

The CDR3 DNA reads as TGTGCCAGCTCACCAGGGACAGGGGCCGACACTGAAGCTTTCTTT. This gives the protein CASSPGTGADTEAFF. The V and J genes are TRBV18 and TRBJ1-1; 10 bases agree with TRBD1. Germline assignment: CDR1 KGHSH and CDR2 LQKENI. The trim removed 2 bases at V and 3 bases at J, leaving 3 bases unmatched. There are 15 residues in the CDR3.

The sample holds a few counts of this clone. The chain is built from TRBV18 and TRBJ1-5, with D possibly TRBD1 on 5 matching bases. V lost 6 bases and J lost 7, with 16 bases in between. Looked up from germline, CDR1 is KGHSH and CDR2 is LQKENI. CDR3 length equals 14 residues. The CDR3 nucleotides are TGTGCCAGCTCGTCCCAATGGGGCGGCCAGCCCCAGCATTTT. This translates into CASSSQWGGQPQHF.

This clone was seen a few times. The chain joins TRBV6-5 to TRBJ1-3, with D unresolved. The CDR3 contains 15 residues. Per germline, CDR1 MNHEY and CDR2 SVGAGI. V gave up 2 bases and J gave up 2 bases, with 10 bases separating them. The CDR3 DNA reads TGTGCCAGCAGTTACGGTCGCGGTACTGGAAACACCATATATTTT. It specifies CASSYGRGTGNTIYF.

V gene TRBV11-3 combines with J gene TRBJ2-2; the D is unclear. Trimming stripped 2 bases from V and 6 bases from J, with 13 bases between. Germline V gene lookup returns CDR1 SGHNT and CDR2 YENEEA. This CDR3 region has 15 residues. CDR3 protein: CASSLRHGVAGELFF. As DNA, the CDR3 is TGTGCCAGCAGCTTACGTCATGGAGTCGCCGGGGAGCTGTTTTTT.

This rearrangement joins TRBV15 to TRBJ1-5, with 9 nucleotides matching TRBD1. This CDR3 region has 13 residues. V gave up 9 bases and J gave up 4 bases; unmatched junction bases: 4. Germline assignment: CDR1 LNHNV and CDR2 YYDKDF (reference sequence). This CDR3 is CATGDRANQPQHF. The CDR3 DNA follows: TGTGCCACTGGGGACAGGGCGAATCAGCCCCAGCATTTT.

In this sample, this clone turned up once. The CDR3 DNA reads TGTGCCACCAGTAGGGACACCGGCTACGAGCAGTACTTC. It translates to CATSRDTGYEQYF. V is TRBV15 and J is TRBJ2-7; D perhaps matches TRBD1 (6 bases). Germline V gene sequence: CDR1 LNHNV, CDR2 YYDKDF (reference sequence). The CDR3 contains 13 residues. V was pared by 6 bases and J by 3 bases, with 12 bases between. Full variable domain (rest looked up from reference TRBV15 and TRBJ2-7): DAMVIQNPRYQVTQFGKPVTLSCSQTLNHNVMYWYQQKSSQAPKLLFHYYDKDFNNEADTPDNFQSRRPNTSFCFLDIRSPGLGDTAMYLCATSRDTGYEQYFGPGTRLTVT.

The V gene is TRBV7-9, the J gene TRBJ1-3, with D perhaps TRBD1 (6 bases). Trimming cost V 4 bases and J 3 bases, with 10 bases left between them. Germline V lookup: CDR1 SEHNR, CDR2 FQNEAQ (reference sequence). There are 14 residues in the CDR3. The CDR3 DNA follows: TGTGCCAGCAGCTCAACAGGGTTTGGAAACACCATATATTTT. Residues: CASSSTGFGNTIYF.

This clone was seen a few times. This chain connects TRBV2 to TRBJ1-1; tentatively, D is TRBD1 (6 bases). This CDR3 is built from 14 residues. The V and J ends lost 7 bases and 3 bases respectively, with 15 bases between them. Germline assignment: CDR1 SNHLY and CDR2 FYNNEI. In DNA, the CDR3 is TGTGCCAGCACCGAACCCGCAGGGGACACTGAAGCTTTCTTT. Translating gives CASTEPAGDTEAFF.

The V call is TRBV12-5, the J call TRBJ2-3; D perhaps matches TRBD2 (6 bases). Germline V gives CDR1 LGHNT, CDR2 FRNRAP. CDR3 length equals 14 residues. V was clipped by 5 bases and J by 3 bases, with 12 bases between them. The CDR3 sequence is CASGISGRTDTQYF. DNA for the CDR3: TGTGCTAGTGGTATCTCAGGGAGGACAGATACGCAGTATTTT.

The V and J genes are TRBV9 and TRBJ1-1, with a tentative D call TRBD1 (5 bases). Germline lookup yields CDR1 SGDLS and CDR2 YYNGEE. Trimming took off 0 bases at V and 4 bases at J, with 10 bases between the two ends. The CDR3 loop spans 14 amino acids. DNA of the CDR3: TGTGCCAGCAGCGTAGGGGGGGATGGCACTGAAGCTTTCTTT. It specifies CASSVGGDGTEAFF.

The chain links TRBV29-1 to TRBJ2-2; 10 bases are a match to TRBD1. The CDR3 runs to 15 residues. Per the germline V gene, CDR1 is SQVTM and CDR2 is ANQGSEA. After removal of 6 bases from V and 6 bases from J, the junction contained 10 bases not matched to a gene. DNA for the CDR3: TGCAGCGTGAAAAAGCCGGGACAGGGGTCCGGGGAGCTGTTTTTT. Protein product: CSVKKPGQGSGELFF.

This clone has more than one count but fewer than ten. This sequence joins TRBV11-2 and TRBJ2-3; 9 bases are shared with TRBD2. Germline V gives CDR1 SGHAT, CDR2 FQNNGV. This CDR3 spans 16 amino acids. V was clipped by 1 base and J by 2 bases; unmatched bases: 4. The DNA of the CDR3 is TGTGCCAGCAGCTTAGCGGCTAGCGGGAACACAGATACGCAGTATTTT. It translates to CASSLAASGNTDTQYF.

This sequence joins TRBV6-1 and TRBJ2-3, with D perhaps matching TRBD2 (6 bases). Trimming took 2 bases from V and 3 from J, leaving 12 bases between them. Germline CDR1 and CDR2: MNHNS and SASEGT. The CDR3 sequence is 15 residues long. The CDR3 DNA follows: TGTGCCAGCAGTGAACTCGGGGGAGAGACAGATACGCAGTATTTT. It encodes CASSELGGETDTQYF.